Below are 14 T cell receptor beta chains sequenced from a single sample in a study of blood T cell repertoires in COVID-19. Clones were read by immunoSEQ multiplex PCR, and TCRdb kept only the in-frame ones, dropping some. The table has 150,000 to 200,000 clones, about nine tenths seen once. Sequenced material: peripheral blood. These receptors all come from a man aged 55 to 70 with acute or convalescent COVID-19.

This chain's CDR3 is CASSVSTDTQYF. The CDR3 DNA follows: TGTGCCAGCAGCGTCTCCACAGATACGCAGTATTTT. The chain is built from TRBV9 and TRBJ2-3; D gene unclear. The V end lost 2 bases, the J end lost 2 bases, and 3 bases lay between the germline ends. The CDR3 sequence is 12 residues long. Germline CDR1 SGDLS, CDR2 YYNGEE.

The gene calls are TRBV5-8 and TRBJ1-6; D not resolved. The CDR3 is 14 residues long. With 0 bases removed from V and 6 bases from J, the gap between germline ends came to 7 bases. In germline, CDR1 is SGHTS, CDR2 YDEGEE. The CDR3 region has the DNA TGTGCCAGCAGCTTGGGGCAGATTAATTCACCCCTCCACTTT. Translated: CASSLGQINSPLHF.

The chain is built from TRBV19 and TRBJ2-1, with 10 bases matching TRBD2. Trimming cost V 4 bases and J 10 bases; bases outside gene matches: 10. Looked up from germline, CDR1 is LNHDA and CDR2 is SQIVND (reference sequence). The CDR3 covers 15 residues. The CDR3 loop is CASSTLAGVLPEQFF. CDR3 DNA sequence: TGTGCCAGTAGTACCCTAGCGGGGGTCCTCCCCGAGCAGTTCTTC.

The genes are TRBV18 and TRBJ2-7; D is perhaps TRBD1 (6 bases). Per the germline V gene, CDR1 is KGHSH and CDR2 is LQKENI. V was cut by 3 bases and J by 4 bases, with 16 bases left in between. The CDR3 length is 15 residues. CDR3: CASSPRTVWIYEQYF. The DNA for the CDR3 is TGTGCCAGCTCACCCCGGACAGTCTGGATATACGAGCAGTACTTC.

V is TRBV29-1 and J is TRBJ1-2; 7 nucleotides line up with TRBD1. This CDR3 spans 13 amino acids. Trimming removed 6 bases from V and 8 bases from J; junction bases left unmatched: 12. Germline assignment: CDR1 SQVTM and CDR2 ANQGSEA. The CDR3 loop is CSVDDRAGGGYTF. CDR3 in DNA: TGCAGCGTAGACGACAGGGCCGGAGGGGGCTACACCTTC.

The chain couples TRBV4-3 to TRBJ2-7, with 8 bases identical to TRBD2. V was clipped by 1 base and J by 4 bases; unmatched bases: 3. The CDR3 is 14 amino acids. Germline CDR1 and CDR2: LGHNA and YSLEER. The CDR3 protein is CASSQGVAGYEQYF. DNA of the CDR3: TGCGCCAGCAGCCAAGGAGTAGCGGGGTACGAGCAGTACTTC.

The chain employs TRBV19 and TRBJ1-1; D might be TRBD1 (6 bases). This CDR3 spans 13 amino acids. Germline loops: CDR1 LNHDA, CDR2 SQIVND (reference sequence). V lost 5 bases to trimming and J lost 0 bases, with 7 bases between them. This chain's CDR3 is CASSQGLNTEAFF. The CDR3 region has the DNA TGTGCCAGTAGTCAGGGGTTGAACACTGAAGCTTTCTTT. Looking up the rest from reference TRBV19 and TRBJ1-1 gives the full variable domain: DGGITQSPKYLFRKEGQNVTLSCEQNLNHDAMYWYRQDPGQGLRLIYYSQIVNDFQKGDIAEGYSVSREKKESFPLTVTSAQKNPTAFYLCASSQGLNTEAFFGQGTRLTVV.

In DNA, the CDR3 is TGTGCCAGCAGCCCCGGATCGGGGGGTAACTATGGCTACACCTTC. Translated, it gives CASSPGSGGNYGYTF. The V gene is TRBV7-8, the J gene TRBJ1-2, with D possibly TRBD1 on 5 matching bases. V shed 5 bases and J shed 1 base, with 14 bases lying between them. CDR1 SGHVS and CDR2 FQNEAQ come from the germline V gene. CDR3 length equals 15 residues. The whole variable domain, remainder taken from reference TRBV7-8 and TRBJ1-2, is GAGVSQSPRYKVAKRGQDVALRCDPISGHVSLFWYQQALGQGPEFLTYFQNEAQLDKSGLPSDRFFAERPEGSVSTLKIQRTQQEDSAVYLCASSPGSGGNYGYTFGSGTRLTVV.

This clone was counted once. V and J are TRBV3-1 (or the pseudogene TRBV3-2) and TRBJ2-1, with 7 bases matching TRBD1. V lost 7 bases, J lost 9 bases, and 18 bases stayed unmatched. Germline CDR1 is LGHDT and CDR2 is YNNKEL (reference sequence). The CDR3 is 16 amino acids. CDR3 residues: CASTFTEGAPRSEQFF. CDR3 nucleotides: TGTGCCAGCACTTTCACCGAGGGGGCCCCGAGGAGTGAGCAGTTCTTC.

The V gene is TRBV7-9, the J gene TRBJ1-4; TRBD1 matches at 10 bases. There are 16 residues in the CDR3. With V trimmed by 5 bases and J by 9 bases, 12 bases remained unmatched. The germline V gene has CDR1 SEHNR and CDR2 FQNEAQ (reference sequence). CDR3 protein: CASSPDPTGGIQKLFF. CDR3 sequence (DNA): TGTGCCAGCAGCCCGGACCCGACAGGGGGCATACAAAAACTGTTTTTT.

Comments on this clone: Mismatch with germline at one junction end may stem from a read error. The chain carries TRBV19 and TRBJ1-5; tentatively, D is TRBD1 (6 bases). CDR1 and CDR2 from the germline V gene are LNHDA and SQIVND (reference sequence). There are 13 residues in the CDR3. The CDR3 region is CASSNRVNRPQHF. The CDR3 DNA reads TGTGCCAGTAGTAACAGGGTCAATCGGCCCCAGCATTTT.

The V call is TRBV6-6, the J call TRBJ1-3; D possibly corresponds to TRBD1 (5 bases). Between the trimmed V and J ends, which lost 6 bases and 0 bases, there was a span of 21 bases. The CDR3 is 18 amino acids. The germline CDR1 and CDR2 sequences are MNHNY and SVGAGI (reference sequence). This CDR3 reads CASRRRRQTEFSGNTIYF. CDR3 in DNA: TGTGCCAGCAGGCGAAGGCGACAGACCGAATTCTCTGGAAACACCATATATTTT.

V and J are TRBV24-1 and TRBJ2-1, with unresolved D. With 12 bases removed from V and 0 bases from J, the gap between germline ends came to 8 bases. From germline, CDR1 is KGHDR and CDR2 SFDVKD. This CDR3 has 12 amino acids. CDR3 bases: TGTGCCGCTTCGAGCTCCTACAATGAGCAGTTCTTC. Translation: CAASSSYNEQFF.

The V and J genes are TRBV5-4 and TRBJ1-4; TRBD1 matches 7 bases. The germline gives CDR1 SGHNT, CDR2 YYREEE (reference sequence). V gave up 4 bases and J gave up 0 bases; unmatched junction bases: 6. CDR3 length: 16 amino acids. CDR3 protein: CASSPGTEATNEKLFF. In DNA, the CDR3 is TGTGCCAGCAGCCCCGGGACAGAAGCAACTAATGAAAAACTGTTTTTT.